Shown below are 27 T cell receptor beta chains from a single sample sequenced in a study of T cells expressing NK-cell markers. For each CDR3 protein, TCRdb gives one entry from its re-call of the 5' RACE reads, without DNA. Here the sample table reports about 410,000 distinct CDR3 sequences. The sequenced sample consisted of blood T cells: a sorted CD56 or NKG2C T cell subset, CD4+ or CD8+ T cells, or bulk PBMC T cells (not recorded which). These receptors all come from a woman in her fifties or sixties in good health.

This chain links TRBV6-5 with TRBJ1-5. The CDR3 consists of 14 residues. CDR1 and CDR2 from the germline V gene are MNHEY and SVGAGI. The CDR3: CATLFEPCNQPQHF.

The chain has TRBV27 and TRBJ2-1; TCRdb's D call, TRBD2, is unchecked because there is no DNA. Germline V gives CDR1 MNHEY, CDR2 SMNVEV (reference sequence). The CDR3 has 14 amino acids. This CDR3 is CASQLAASYNEQFF.

This chain links TRBV12-3 or TRBV12-4 with TRBJ2-2; TCRdb's D gene call, TRBD2, goes unchecked for lack of DNA. There are 17 residues in the CDR3. The CDR3 protein is CASSILGRGRKTGELFF.

This chain's CDR3 is CASQSVFSTDTQYF. The V and J genes are TRBV12-3 or TRBV12-4 and TRBJ2-3. This CDR3 comprises 14 residues.

The chain couples TRBV30 to TRBJ1-2. This CDR3 has 12 residues. Germline CDR1 reads GTSNPN; CDR2 reads SVGIG (reference sequence). Here the CDR3 reads CACSSPNYGYTF.

The V call is TRBV5-5, the J call TRBJ1-5; there is no DNA to check the TCRdb D call of TRBD1. In germline, CDR1 is SGHKS, CDR2 YYEKEE (reference sequence). The CDR3 consists of 13 residues. This CDR3 is CASSLRTNQPQHF.

The gene calls are TRBV12-3 or TRBV12-4 and TRBJ2-3; the D gene TCRdb calls, TRBD2, cannot be checked with no DNA. This CDR3 is built from 14 residues. CDR3 loop: CASGTSAYTDTQYF.

The V gene is TRBV28, the J gene TRBJ2-5. Germline assignment: CDR1 MDHEN and CDR2 SYDVKM. The CDR3 is 13 amino acids. CDR3 in amino acids: CASRQQYQETQYF.

The rearrangement uses TRBV12-3 or TRBV12-4 and TRBJ2-2; TCRdb calls TRBD1, which cannot be checked without DNA. The CDR3 length is 12 residues. This CDR3 reads CASTRGLVELFF.

CDR3 in amino acids: CRLGDRGEAFF. The J gene is TRBJ1-1, the V gene TRBV20-1; the D call from TCRdb, TRBD1, cannot be confirmed without DNA. Looked up from germline, CDR1 is DFQATT and CDR2 is SNEGSKA (reference sequence). CDR3 length: 11 residues.

V is TRBV7-2 and J is TRBJ1-2. Per the germline V gene, CDR1 is SGHTA and CDR2 is FQGNSA. This CDR3 is 15 amino acids long. Here the CDR3 reads CASSSSGEPIYGYTF.

The chain uses TRBV12-5 and TRBJ2-2; the D gene TCRdb calls, TRBD2, cannot be checked with no DNA. CDR3 length equals 15 residues. Germline V gene lookup returns CDR1 LGHNT and CDR2 FRNRAP. The CDR3 protein is CASGLGGTNTGELFF.

V gene TRBV10-2 combines with J gene TRBJ1-3; the TCRdb call, TRBD1, lacks DNA for checking. CDR1 is WSHSY, CDR2 SAAADI, per germline. The CDR3 sequence is 13 residues long. CDR3 region: CASSARGSNTIYF.

This chain connects TRBV3-1 to TRBJ2-1; as DNA is missing, the TRBD2 call by TCRdb cannot be tested. Germline V gene data show CDR1 as LGHDT and CDR2 as YNNKEL (reference sequence). The CDR3 covers 17 residues. This CDR3 reads CASSQDSFGSRYNEQFF.

The rearrangement joins TRBV20-1 to TRBJ2-3; the TCRdb call, TRBD1, lacks DNA for checking. The V gene's germline CDR1 is DFQATT and CDR2 SNEGSKA (reference sequence). The CDR3 covers 14 residues. This chain's CDR3 is CSARMAGREDTQYF.

The rearrangement joins TRBV6-5 to TRBJ1-2; TCRdb selects TRBD1, and the lack of DNA leaves this call unchecked. CDR1 is MNHEY and CDR2 is SVGAGI in the germline V gene. CDR3 length: 15 residues. This CDR3 is CASSMEGTSYYGYTF.

The rearrangement joins TRBV24-1 to TRBJ1-5; TCRdb selects TRBD1, and the lack of DNA leaves this call unchecked. Germline-derived CDR1 and CDR2 are KGHDR and SFDVKD. CDR3 size: 14 residues. The CDR3 reads CATSETGLEQPQHF.

V is TRBV12-3 or TRBV12-4 and J is TRBJ2-7; no DNA is available, so the TRBD1 call from TCRdb remains unchecked. This CDR3 contains 14 residues. The CDR3 is CASKGTGLVSEQYF.

J is TRBJ2-5 and V is TRBV6-6; TCRdb's assignment of TRBD1 cannot be checked, as there is no DNA. The germline V gene encodes CDR1 MNHNY and CDR2 SVGAGI (reference sequence). This CDR3 is built from 11 residues. CDR3 residues: CASSYIGAQYF.

The rearrangement joins TRBV24-1 to TRBJ2-5; TCRdb names TRBD2, which stays unverified in the absence of DNA. The germline gives CDR1 KGHDR, CDR2 SFDVKD. This CDR3 has 18 amino acids. CDR3 amino acids: CATSDPRTSGVYQETQYF.

V and J are TRBV3-1 and TRBJ1-1; TCRdb calls TRBD1, which cannot be checked without DNA. Germline CDR1 and CDR2: LGHDT and YNNKEL (reference sequence). This CDR3 has 13 amino acids. CDR3 amino acids: CASSPPERREAFF.

The chain employs TRBV20-1 and TRBJ2-3. Per germline, CDR1 DFQATT and CDR2 SNEGSKA (reference sequence). The CDR3 extends over 14 amino acids. CDR3 loop: CSAQTQIGTDTQYF.

The V and J genes are TRBV20-1 and TRBJ2-5; absent DNA, TCRdb's TRBD2 call cannot be checked. Germline V gene sequence: CDR1 DFQATT, CDR2 SNEGSKA (reference sequence). The length of the CDR3 is 15 residues. The CDR3 protein is CSARDGGRRLETQYF.

This sequence joins TRBV5-1 and TRBJ2-2; TCRdb calls TRBD2, which cannot be checked without DNA. Per germline, CDR1 SGHRS and CDR2 YFSETQ. The CDR3 sequence is 16 residues long. The CDR3 sequence is CASSLSGTPNTGELFF.

V gene TRBV28 combines with J gene TRBJ1-1; TCRdb gives TRBD1 as the D gene, but with no DNA this cannot be confirmed. The CDR3 runs 12 residues. Germline CDR1 is MDHEN and CDR2 is SYDVKM. CDR3: CASSLVQGRAFF.

This chain uses TRBV15 with TRBJ2-5; TCRdb outputs TRBD2, but without DNA this stays unchecked. Per the germline V gene, CDR1 is LNHNV and CDR2 is YYDKDF (reference sequence). The CDR3 extends over 17 amino acids. The CDR3 loop reads CATSTRLVLAGQETQYF.

V and J are TRBV12-3 or TRBV12-4 and TRBJ1-1; TCRdb proposes TRBD1, but this gene call is untestable without DNA. This CDR3 spans 14 amino acids. CDR3 protein: CASSYQGMNTEAFF.